This passage covers 3 T cell receptor beta chains from one sample sequenced in a study of graft-versus-host responses after intestinal transplantation (dated by TCRdb to the early 2020s). Receptor libraries were prepared by the immunoSEQ multiplex PCR assay. TCRdb retrieved this table from immuneACCESS and kept in-frame rearrangements only. Not all clones are present; in checked studies, unresolved V genes account for under half, and no reason is known for the remainder. The sample table contains fewer than 110,000 clones; only one count was recorded for 87% of them. Around 0.73% of the sample is in the top ten clones. Explained via the paper, the time point label denotes: cells obtained before transplantation from donor or recipient. No antigen has been assigned to these receptors. The input for sequencing was unstimulated CD4+ T cells sorted from spleen or lymph node cells, taken before transplant. The receptors shown here come from a human donor who was the organ donor for an intestinal transplant.

This clone was counted once. The chain combines TRBV6-5 with TRBJ1-2, with TRBD1 as a possible D gene (5 bases). The CDR3 consists of 15 residues. The V end was cut by 3 bases, the J end by 1 base, with 12 bases between. CDR1 MNHEY and CDR2 SVGAGI come from the germline V gene. CDR3 sequence: CASSYDRWINYGYTF. The DNA of the CDR3 is TGTGCCAGCAGTTATGACAGATGGATTAACTATGGCTACACCTTC.

The chain joins TRBV2 to TRBJ2-3, with TRBD2 matching 11 bases. In germline, CDR1 is SNHLY, CDR2 FYNNEI. The CDR3 consists of 15 residues. The V gene end was trimmed by 6 bases and the J gene end by 2 bases; junction bases not matched to a gene: 4. For the CDR3, the DNA is TGTGCCAGCAGAGCTAGCGGGGGGTCCACAGATACGCAGTATTTT. It codes for CASRASGGSTDTQYF.

This chain joins TRBV7-9 and TRBJ2-5; tentatively, D is TRBD2 (6 bases). V was cut by 7 bases and J by 1 base, with 13 bases left in between. The CDR3 is made up of 14 amino acids. Germline V lookup: CDR1 SEHNR, CDR2 FQNEAQ (reference sequence). The CDR3: CASNTRGFQETQYF. The CDR3 nucleotides read TGTGCCAGCAACACGCGGGGATTCCAAGAGACCCAGTACTTC.